This T cell receptor beta chain came from a study of cytomegalovirus exposure and HLA in healthy donors. PCR amplification relied on 60 Vbeta primers (plus 13 Jbeta primers). Measured with immunoSEQ multiplex PCR; TCRdb has only the in-frame clones, and not every one. In the table there are under 200,000 clones, 68% of which are singletons. Germline CDR1 reads SNHLY; CDR2 reads FYNNEI. This CDR3 has 14 residues. Unmatched junction bases numbered 8, after V lost 5 bases and J lost 5 bases. V gene TRBV2 combines with J gene TRBJ2-7, with 8 bases aligning to TRBD1. The sequenced material came from PBMCs. The sequence was obtained from a man aged 45-65 years in good health and CMV-seronegative. Written as DNA, the CDR3 is TGTGCCAGCAGTTCAGGACAGGGTAGGGACGAGCAGTACTTC. As protein: CASSSGQGRDEQYF.